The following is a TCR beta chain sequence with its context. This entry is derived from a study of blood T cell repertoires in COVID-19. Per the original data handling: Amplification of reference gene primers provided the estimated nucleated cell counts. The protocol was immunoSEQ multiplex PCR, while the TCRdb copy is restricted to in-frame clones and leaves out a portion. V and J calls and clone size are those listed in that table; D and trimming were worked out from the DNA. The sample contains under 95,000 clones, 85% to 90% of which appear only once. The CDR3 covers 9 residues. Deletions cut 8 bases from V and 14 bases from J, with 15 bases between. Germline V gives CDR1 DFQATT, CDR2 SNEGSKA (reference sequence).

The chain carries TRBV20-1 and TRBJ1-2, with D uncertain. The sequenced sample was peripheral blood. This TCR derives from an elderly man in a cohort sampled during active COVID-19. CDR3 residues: CSLPASLTF. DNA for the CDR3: TGCAGTCTGCCAGCTAGTTTGACCTTC.